Each of the 11 T cell receptor beta chains below was sequenced from the same sample in a study of T cells in Graves' hyperthyroidism and ophthalmopathy (dated by TCRdb to 2018 to 2020). To prepare the library, multiplex PCR was applied. The reads were generated on an Illumina HiSeq 2000. TCR beta CDR3 regions were amplified from RNA transcripts. For the first round of RT-PCR on the TCR CDR3, the HTBI primer set was used together with the Qiagen OneStep RT-PCR kit. TCRdb ran its own pipeline on the public reads, namely fastp trimming at Q25 and MiXCR clone calling, and kept in-frame beta chains. Identical CDR3 protein sequences are pooled into one entry, listed with their most common genes and DNA. In this sample the table shows approximately 640,000 distinct CDR3 sequences, nearly 45% of which occur a single time. The ten top clones hold approximately 6.8% of the sample. The source material was peripheral blood or thyroid tissue (not recorded which). These receptors were obtained from an adult man with Graves' disease, either hyperthyroidism or ophthalmopathy (not recorded which).

J is TRBJ1-1 and V is TRBV25-1; D is undetermined. V gave up 5 bases and J gave up 6 bases, with 10 bases separating them. The length of the CDR3 is 12 residues. CDR1 and CDR2 from the germline V gene are MGHDK and SYGVNS. The CDR3 DNA sequence: TGTGCCAGCAGTTCCCCGACCTCTGAAGCTTTCTTT. It yields the protein CASSSPTSEAFF.

Notes on this clonotype: One end of the junction varies from germline; a read error may be responsible. This chain uses TRBV10-3 with TRBJ2-5, with 8 bases that match TRBD1. The CDR3 loop spans 14 amino acids. Germline V gene data show CDR1 as ENHRY and CDR2 as SYGVKD. CDR3 bases: TGTGCCAGCAGTGCCGGACAGGGAGTAGAGACCCAGTACTTC. The encoded protein is CASSAGQGVETQYF.

The chain couples TRBV3-1 to TRBJ2-7; D call uncertain. Germline-derived CDR1 and CDR2 are LGHDT and YNNKEL (reference sequence). This CDR3 is 12 amino acids long. Trimming removed 8 bases at V and 2 bases at J, with 10 bases between. CDR3 in amino acids: CASEDAAYEQYF. CDR3 nucleotide sequence: TGTGCCAGCGAGGACGCTGCCTACGAGCAGTACTTC.

This clonotype was counted once. The chain combines TRBV29-1 with TRBJ1-2; 8 nucleotides match TRBD1. This CDR3 spans 14 amino acids. The J segment lost 2 bases and the V segment lost 4 bases, leaving 6 bases of the junction unmatched. Germline V gives CDR1 SQVTM, CDR2 ANQGSEA. CDR3 nucleotide sequence: TGCAGCGTTGCTAACCGGGACAGGAACTATGGCTACACCTTC. Translated, it gives CSVANRDRNYGYTF. Using reference TRBV29-1 and TRBJ1-2 for the parts outside the CDR3, the full variable domain is SAVISQKPSRDICQRGTSLTIQCQVDSQVTMMFWYRQQPGQSLTLIATANQGSEATYESGFVIDKFPISRPNLTFSTLTVSNMSPEDSSIYLCSVANRDRNYGYTFGSGTRLTVV.

This clonotype was picked up a small number of times. The chain joins TRBV29-1 to TRBJ1-1, with D possibly TRBD1 on 5 matching bases. Per the germline V gene, CDR1 is SQVTM and CDR2 is ANQGSEA. With 3 bases removed from V and 0 bases from J, the gap between germline ends came to 8 bases. The CDR3 consists of 13 residues. The CDR3 sequence: CSVEAGLNTEAFF. In nucleotides, the CDR3 is TGCAGCGTTGAGGCAGGGCTGAACACTGAAGCTTTCTTT.

The chain carries TRBV5-1 and TRBJ1-1; D may be TRBD1 (5 bases). There are 16 residues in the CDR3. The germline V and J ends were trimmed by 6 bases and 0 bases, with 18 bases remaining between them. Germline V CDR1 and CDR2: SGHRS, YFSETQ. CDR3 DNA: TGCGCCAGCACCCGAGGGGCCGAGGCCTTGAACACTGAAGCTTTCTTT. Its protein product is CASTRGAEALNTEAFF.

This clonotype was seen repeatedly, ten times or more. This chain uses TRBV29-1 with TRBJ1-2; weak D call: TRBD1 (5 bases). CDR1 is SQVTM and CDR2 is ANQGSEA in the germline V gene. Trimming shortened V by 3 bases and J by 5 bases, and 13 bases separated the two germline ends. This CDR3 region has 13 residues. CDR3 sequence: CSVDWQGLYGYTF. The CDR3 DNA follows: TGCAGCGTTGATTGGCAGGGACTTTATGGCTACACCTTC.

The chain has TRBV25-1 and TRBJ1-5, with 8 bases identical to TRBD1. Trimming removed 8 bases from V and 4 bases from J; junction bases left unmatched: 7. The germline CDR1 and CDR2 sequences are MGHDK and SYGVNS. The length of the CDR3 is 14 residues. The CDR3 DNA sequence: TGTGCCAGCGCCGGGACAGGAGTGAATCAGCCCCAGCATTTT. Its protein is CASAGTGVNQPQHF.

This clonotype was counted at least ten times. The chain links TRBV6-5 to TRBJ1-6; 10 bases line up with TRBD1. The V segment lost 4 bases and the J segment 9 bases; nucleotides outside the gene matches: 6. The germline V gene has CDR1 MNHEY and CDR2 SVGAGI. The CDR3 has 15 residues. The CDR3 protein is CASSLGQGYRSPLHF. The CDR3 nucleotides are TGTGCCAGCAGTTTGGGACAGGGGTATCGTTCACCCCTCCACTTT.

This clonotype was counted ten times or more. Written as DNA, the CDR3 is TGCAGCGTTGAAACGAGATCACCGTCCTACGAGCAGTACTTC. It translates to CSVETRSPSYEQYF. V usage is TRBV29-1 and J usage is TRBJ2-7; D is unclear. V was pared by 2 bases and J by 1 base, with 12 bases between. From germline, CDR1 is SQVTM and CDR2 ANQGSEA. CDR3 length: 14 amino acids.

V gene TRBV7-8 combines with J gene TRBJ1-4, with D unresolved. V was clipped by 0 bases and J by 4 bases, with 15 bases between them. Germline V gene data show CDR1 as SGHVS and CDR2 as FQNEAQ. The CDR3 is 17 amino acids. The CDR3 loop is CASSLAVGGIHNEKLFF. CDR3 DNA sequence: TGTGCCAGCAGCTTAGCGGTCGGAGGCATCCATAATGAAAAACTGTTTTTT.